This TCR beta chain comes out of a study of T cells after yellow fever vaccination. Study-wide points: The secondary response showed a weaker magnitude and a faster peak, day 5 versus 15. Most primary-vaccination clones reappeared after the booster (approximately 95% CD4, approximately 88% CD8).

Remarks on this clonotype: Its target is unknown.

One entry per CDR3 protein results from TCRdb running MiXCR on the 5' RACE reads. The sample contains under 100,000 distinct CDR3 sequences, under 6.5% of which appear only once. The CDR3 sequence is 16 residues long. Germline V gives CDR1 SGHDN, CDR2 FVKESK. J lost 6 bases, V lost 1 base, and 9 bases had no gene match. The specimen was CD8+ T cells sorted from PBMCs, collected 10 days after the yellow fever booster vaccination. V usage is TRBV14 and J usage is TRBJ1-2; 9 bases are a match to TRBD1. The sequence derives from a man between 18 and 35 years old who received the YFV17D yellow fever vaccine. In DNA form, the CDR3 reads TGTGCCAGCAGCCAAGGGGGGACAGGGAGCATGAATGGCTACACCTTC. Translation gives CASSQGGTGSMNGYTF.